What follows are 2 T cell receptor beta chains derived from one specimen sequenced in a study of shared clonotypes between healthy human individuals. Libraries were prepared by immunoSEQ multiplex PCR; TCRdb keeps only in-frame clonotypes and omits some of them. This sample carries 2,500,000 or so clones, 90% to 95% of them seen once, and the ten largest clones take roughly 0.14%. The sequencing sample was made of naive CD4+ T cells sorted from blood. Subset denoted: CD45RA+ positively selected. Source of these receptors: a man between 18 and 29 years old in good health.

The V gene is TRBV7-9, the J gene TRBJ2-7, with D uncertain. In germline, CDR1 is SEHNR, CDR2 FQNEAQ (reference sequence). CDR3 length: 14 residues. Deletions cut 2 bases from V and 5 bases from J, with 13 bases between. The chain's CDR3 is CASSLKWEWDEQYF. CDR3 nucleotide sequence: TGTGCCAGCAGCTTAAAGTGGGAATGGGACGAGCAGTACTTC.

The J gene is TRBJ2-5, the V gene TRBV9; D not certain. The CDR3 sequence is 15 residues long. Germline CDR1 SGDLS, CDR2 YYNGEE. The V end was cut by 0 bases, the J end by 4 bases, with 13 bases between. The CDR3 here is CASSVDPLVGETQYF. In DNA form, the CDR3 reads TGTGCCAGCAGCGTAGATCCCCTAGTGGGAGAGACCCAGTACTTC.